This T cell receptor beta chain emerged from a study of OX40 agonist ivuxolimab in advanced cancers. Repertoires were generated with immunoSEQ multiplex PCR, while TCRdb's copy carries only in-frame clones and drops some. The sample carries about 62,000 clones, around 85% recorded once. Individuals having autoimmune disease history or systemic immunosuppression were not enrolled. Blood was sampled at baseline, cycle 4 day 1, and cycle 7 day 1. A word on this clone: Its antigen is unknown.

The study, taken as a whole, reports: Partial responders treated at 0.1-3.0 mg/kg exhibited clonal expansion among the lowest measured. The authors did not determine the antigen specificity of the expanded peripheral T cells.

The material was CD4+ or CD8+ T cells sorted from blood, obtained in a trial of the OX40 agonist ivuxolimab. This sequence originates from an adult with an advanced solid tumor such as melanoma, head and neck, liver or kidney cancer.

The CDR3 bases are TGTGCCAGCAGCGTCGATCTAGACTACGAGCAGTACTTC. Translating it yields CASSVDLDYEQYF. V is TRBV9 and J is TRBJ2-7; D is uncertain. CDR3 length: 13 amino acids. CDR1 and CDR2 from the germline V gene are SGDLS and YYNGEE. V was shortened by 2 bases and J by 3 bases, with 9 bases between the two germline ends.